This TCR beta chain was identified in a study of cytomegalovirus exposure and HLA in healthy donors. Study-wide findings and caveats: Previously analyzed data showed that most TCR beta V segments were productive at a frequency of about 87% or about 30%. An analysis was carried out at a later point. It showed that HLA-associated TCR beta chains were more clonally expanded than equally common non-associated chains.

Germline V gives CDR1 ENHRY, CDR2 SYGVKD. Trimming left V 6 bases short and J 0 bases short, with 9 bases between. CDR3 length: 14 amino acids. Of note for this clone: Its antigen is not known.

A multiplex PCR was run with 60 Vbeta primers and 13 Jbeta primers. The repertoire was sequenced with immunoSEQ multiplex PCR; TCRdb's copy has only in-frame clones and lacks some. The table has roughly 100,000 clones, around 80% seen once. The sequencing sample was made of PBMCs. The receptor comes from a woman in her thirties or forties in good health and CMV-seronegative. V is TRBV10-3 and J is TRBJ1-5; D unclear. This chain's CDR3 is CAISPDNSNQPQHF. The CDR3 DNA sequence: TGTGCCATCAGCCCAGACAATAGCAATCAGCCCCAGCATTTT.